The 3 T cell receptor beta chains below all came from one sample that was sequenced in a study of CD8 T cells in ankylosing spondylitis. In TCRdb, the 5' RACE reads were re-called with MiXCR into one record per CDR3 protein. The sample has tens of thousands of distinct CDR3 sequences; under 13% are singletons. Specimen: blood, either unsorted or a sorted T cell fraction (not recorded which). These receptors were obtained from a male donor with ankylosing spondylitis or in good health (not recorded which).

There are many counts of this clonotype. V and J are TRBV20-1 and TRBJ2-1, with D perhaps being TRBD1 or TRBD2 (5 bases each). The CDR3 is 13 residues long. CDR1 DFQATT and CDR2 SNEGSKA come from the germline V gene (reference sequence). The V end lost 5 bases, the J end lost 9 bases, and 17 bases lay between the germline ends. In DNA, the CDR3 is TGCAGTGCTTGGGGACCACAACCTCCTGAGCAGTTCTTC. It is translated as CSAWGPQPPEQFF.

The rearrangement links TRBV19 to TRBJ2-7; 7 bases fit TRBD1. CDR3 length equals 12 residues. The V gene end was trimmed by 5 bases and the J gene end by 5 bases; junction bases not matched to a gene: 3. The germline V gene has CDR1 LNHDA and CDR2 SQIVND (reference sequence). DNA for the CDR3: TGTGCCAGTAGTGACAGGGCCCACGAGCAGTACTTC. Translating it yields CASSDRAHEQYF.

This clonotype was recorded many times. The chain is built from TRBV6-5 and TRBJ2-7; either TRBD1 or TRBD2 may fit D (5 bases each). Trimming removed 2 bases at V and 0 bases at J, with 11 bases between. Germline assignment: CDR1 MNHEY and CDR2 SVGAGI. The CDR3 runs 15 residues. The CDR3 reads CASSYEWGSSYEQYF. The CDR3, as DNA: TGTGCCAGCAGTTACGAGTGGGGGAGCTCCTACGAGCAGTACTTC.